Listed below are T cell receptor beta chains from one sample, sequenced in a study of T cell responses to AZD1222 COVID-19 vaccine. The assay was immunoSEQ multiplex PCR, and TCRdb's table has in-frame clones only and misses some. The sample shows some 170,000 clones, around nine tenths of them seen only once. The sequences come from peripheral blood, collected on day 0 of AZD1222 vaccination. The source of these receptors is an adult in good health. CDR3s include the opening cysteine and the closing phenylalanine or tryptophan. D genes are given only for firm matches. Clone sizes are given selectively: once, few, many, or a class where the clone is expanded.

abundance	d_gene	v_gene	j_gene	CDR3nt	CDR3aa
.	.	TRBV24-1	TRBJ2-2	TGTGCCACCAGCATTGGACAAGTACCCGGGGAGCTGTTTTTT	CATSIGQVPGELFF
.	TRBD2	TRBV9	TRBJ2-1	TGTGCCAGCAGCGTAGCGGGTGGGGGAGGGCTGAGTAATGAGCAGTTCTTC	CASSVAGGGGLSNEQFF
.	.	TRBV16	TRBJ1-1	TGTGCCAGCAGCCAATCGGTCCGGGCTACGACTGAAGCTTTCTTT	CASSQSVRATTEAFF
.	TRBD2	TRBV4-3	TRBJ2-3	TGCGCCAGCAGCCTGGGAGGGGGCACAGATACGCAGTATTTT	CASSLGGGTDTQYF
.	TRBD1	TRBV19	TRBJ2-7	TGTGCCAGTAGTCCGCGACAGGGCTCAACCTACGAGCAGTACTTC	CASSPRQGSTYEQYF
few	.	TRBV6-5	TRBJ1-5	TGTGCCAGCGGTCCATCTTATAGCAATCAGCCCCAGCATTTT	CASGPSYSNQPQHF
many	TRBD2	TRBV6-4	TRBJ2-7	TGTGCCAGCAGTGACGGCCTAGCGGCCTCCGAGCAGTACTTC	CASSDGLAASEQYF
.	.	TRBV29-1	TRBJ1-2	TGCAGTGGGGGGGACACCAATGGCTACACCTTC	CSGGDTNGYTF
.	.	TRBV9	TRBJ2-1	TGTGCCAGCAGCGTAGGGACAGCGATCTTTAGCTCCTACAATGAGCAGTTCTTC	CASSVGTAIFSSYNEQFF
.	.	TRBV28	TRBJ1-5	TGTGCCAGCAGTGGACCAGAGTGGGGCAATCAGCCCCAGCATTTT	CASSGPEWGNQPQHF
.	TRBD1	TRBV2	TRBJ2-2	TGTGCCAGCAGTCCTGACAGGGGGAACACCGGGGAGCTGTTTTTT	CASSPDRGNTGELFF
.	.	TRBV30	TRBJ2-5	TGTGCCTGGAAATCGGTCCAAGAGACCCAGTACTTC	CAWKSVQETQYF
few	TRBD1	TRBV4-3	TRBJ2-1	TGCGCCAGCAGCCATGTCCGAGGGACAGGGGCCAATGAGCAGTTCTTC	CASSHVRGTGANEQFF
.	.	TRBV5-1	TRBJ1-1	TGCGCCAGCAGCTTGGGCCAGGTTAGCGCCTACACTGAAGCTTTCTTT	CASSLGQVSAYTEAFF
.	.	TRBV19	TRBJ1-1	TGTGCCAGTACTAACTTAGGGGGGACTGAAGCTTTCTTT	CASTNLGGTEAFF
.	.	TRBV19	TRBJ1-3	TGTGCCAGTAGTCCGGGTACAGCTGGAAACACCATATATTTT	CASSPGTAGNTIYF
.	.	TRBV11-2	TRBJ2-7	TGTGCCAGCAGCTTCGGGGCTACCTACTACGAGCAGTACTTC	CASSFGATYYEQYF
.	TRBD1	TRBV7-9	TRBJ1-1	TGTGCCAGCAGCTTGCAAGGACAGGGTGTCACTGAAGCTTTCTTT	CASSLQGQGVTEAFF
.	.	TRBV28	TRBJ2-7	TGTGCCAGCAGTCCAAACCGGGAGCAGTACTTC	CASSPNREQYF
few	TRBD2	TRBV27	TRBJ2-7	TGTGCCAGCAGTTTATTCAGGGAGGGCGAGCAGTACTTC	CASSLFREGEQYF
.	TRBD1	TRBV2	TRBJ2-5	TGTGCCAGCAGTCAGACAGGGATGGAGACCCAGTACTTC	CASSQTGMETQYF